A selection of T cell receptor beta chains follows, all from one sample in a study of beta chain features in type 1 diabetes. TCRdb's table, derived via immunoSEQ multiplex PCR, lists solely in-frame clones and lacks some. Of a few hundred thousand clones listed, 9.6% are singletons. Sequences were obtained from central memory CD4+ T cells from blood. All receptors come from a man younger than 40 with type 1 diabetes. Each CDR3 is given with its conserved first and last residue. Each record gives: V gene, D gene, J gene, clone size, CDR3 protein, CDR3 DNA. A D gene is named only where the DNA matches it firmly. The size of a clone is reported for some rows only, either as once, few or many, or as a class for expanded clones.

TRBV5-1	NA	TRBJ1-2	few	CASSSLQGRGEPGYTF	TGCGCCAGCAGCTCCCTCCAGGGTCGTGGGGAGCCTGGCTACACCTTC
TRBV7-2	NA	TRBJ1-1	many	CASSFAGAGVNTEAFF	TGTGCCAGCAGCTTCGCAGGGGCAGGGGTGAACACTGAAGCTTTCTTT
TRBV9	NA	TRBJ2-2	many	CASSVDRANTGELFF	TGTGCCAGCAGCGTAGACAGGGCGAACACCGGGGAGCTGTTTTTT
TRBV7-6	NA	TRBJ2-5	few	CASSLSSRETQYF	TGTGCCAGCAGCTTAAGCAGCCGAGAGACCCAGTACTTC
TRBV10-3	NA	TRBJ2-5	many	CAISESTVGSGETQYF	TGTGCCATCAGTGAGTCGACAGTGGGATCTGGGGAGACCCAGTACTTC
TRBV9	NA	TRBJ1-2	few	CASSASGASGYTF	TGTGCCAGCAGCGCCTCAGGGGCAAGTGGCTACACCTTC
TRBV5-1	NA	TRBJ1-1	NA	CASHVQANTEAFF	TGCGCCAGCCACGTCCAAGCGAACACTGAAGCTTTCTTT
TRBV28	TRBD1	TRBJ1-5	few	CASSAGTGGRGSNQPQHF	TGTGCCAGCAGTGCCGGGACAGGGGGCAGGGGTAGCAATCAGCCCCAGCATTTT
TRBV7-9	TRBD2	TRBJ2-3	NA	CASSLAPASGRDTQYF	TGTGCCAGCAGCTTAGCCCCGGCTAGCGGGAGAGATACGCAGTATTTT
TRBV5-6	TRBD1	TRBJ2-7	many	CASSTRTGYGYEQYF	TGTGCCAGCAGCACCCGGACAGGGTACGGCTACGAGCAGTACTTC
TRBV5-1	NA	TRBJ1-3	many	CASSLDPNSGNTIYF	TGCGCCAGCAGCTTGGACCCTAACTCTGGAAACACCATATATTTT
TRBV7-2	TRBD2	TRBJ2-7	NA	CASSHWTSGRFHEQYF	TGTGCCAGCAGCCACTGGACTAGCGGGAGGTTCCACGAGCAGTACTTC
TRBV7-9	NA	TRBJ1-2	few	CASSPGEYYGYTF	TGTGCCAGCAGCCCCGGGGAGTACTATGGCTACACCTTC
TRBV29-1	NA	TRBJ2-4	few	CSVVGLAKNIQYF	TGCAGCGTTGTTGGTCTAGCCAAAAACATTCAGTACTTC
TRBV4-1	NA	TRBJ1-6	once	CASSQEGLRGYTLHF	TGCGCCAGCAGCCAAGAGGGACTCCGAGGATACACCCTCCACTTT
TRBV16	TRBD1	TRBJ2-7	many	CASSQSRQGYEQYF	TGTGCCAGCAGCCAATCGAGACAGGGCTACGAGCAGTACTTC
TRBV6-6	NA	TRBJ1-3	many	CASRNRADGNTIYF	TGTGCCAGCAGGAACAGGGCGGATGGAAACACCATATATTTT
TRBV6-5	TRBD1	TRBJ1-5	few	CASSVDGQGHQPQHF	TGTGCCAGCAGTGTCGACGGACAGGGCCACCAGCCCCAGCATTTT
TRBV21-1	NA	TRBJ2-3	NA	CASRWNRDRIHGDTDTQYF	TGTGCCAGCAGGTGGAACCGGGACAGGATACACGGGGACACAGATACGCAGTATTTT
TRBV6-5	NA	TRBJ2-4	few	CASSYQGSNIQYF	TGTGCCAGCAGTTACCAAGGTTCCAACATTCAGTACTTC
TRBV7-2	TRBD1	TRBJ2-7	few	CASSSTGTGAYEQYF	TGTGCCAGCAGTTCGACCGGGACAGGCGCCTACGAGCAGTACTTC
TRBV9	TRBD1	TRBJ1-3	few	CASSVRTGVLSGNTIYF	TGTGCCAGCAGCGTTAGGACAGGGGTCCTTTCTGGAAACACCATATATTTT